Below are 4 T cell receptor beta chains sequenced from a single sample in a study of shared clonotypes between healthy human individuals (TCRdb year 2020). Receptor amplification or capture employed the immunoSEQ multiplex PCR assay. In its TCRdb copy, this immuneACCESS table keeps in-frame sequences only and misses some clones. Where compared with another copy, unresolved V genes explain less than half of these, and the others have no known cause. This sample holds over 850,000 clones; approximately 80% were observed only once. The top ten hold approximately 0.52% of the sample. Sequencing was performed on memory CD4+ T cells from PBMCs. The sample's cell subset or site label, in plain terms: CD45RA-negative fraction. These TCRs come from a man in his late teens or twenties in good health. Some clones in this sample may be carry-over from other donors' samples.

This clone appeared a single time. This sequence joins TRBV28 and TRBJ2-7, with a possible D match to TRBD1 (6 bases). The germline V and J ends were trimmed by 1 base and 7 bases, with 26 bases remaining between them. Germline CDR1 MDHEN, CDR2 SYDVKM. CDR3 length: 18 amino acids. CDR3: CASSLLWAGAAYSREQYF. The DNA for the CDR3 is TGTGCCAGCAGTTTATTGTGGGCAGGGGCCGCATATTCTCGGGAGCAGTACTTC.

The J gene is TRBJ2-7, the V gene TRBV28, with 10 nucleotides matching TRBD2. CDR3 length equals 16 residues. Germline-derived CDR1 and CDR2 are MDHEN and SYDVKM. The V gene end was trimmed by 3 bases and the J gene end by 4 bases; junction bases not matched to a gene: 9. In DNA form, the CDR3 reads TGTGCCAGCAGTTTGGGGCTAGCGGGAGTTGGGTACGAGCAGTACTTC. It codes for CASSLGLAGVGYEQYF. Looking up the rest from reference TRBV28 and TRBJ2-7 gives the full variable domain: DVKVTQSSRYLVKRTGEKVFLECVQDMDHENMFWYRQDPGLGLRLIYFSYDVKMKEKGDIPEGYSVSREKKERFSLILESASTNQTSMYLCASSLGLAGVGYEQYFGPGTRLTVT.

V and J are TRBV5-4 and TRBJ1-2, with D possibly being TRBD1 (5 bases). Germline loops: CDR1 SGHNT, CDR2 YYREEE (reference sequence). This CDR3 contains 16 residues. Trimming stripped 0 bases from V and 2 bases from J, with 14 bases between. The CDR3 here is CASSLGTAGRNYGYTF. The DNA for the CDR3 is TGTGCCAGCAGCTTGGGGACCGCAGGGCGAAACTATGGCTACACCTTC.

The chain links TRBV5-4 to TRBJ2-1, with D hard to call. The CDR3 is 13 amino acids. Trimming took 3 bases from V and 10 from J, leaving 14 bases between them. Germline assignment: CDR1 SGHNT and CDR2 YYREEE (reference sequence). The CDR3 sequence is CASSSRSPGEQFF. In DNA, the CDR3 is TGTGCCAGCAGCTCACGGAGCCCCGGGGAGCAGTTCTTC.